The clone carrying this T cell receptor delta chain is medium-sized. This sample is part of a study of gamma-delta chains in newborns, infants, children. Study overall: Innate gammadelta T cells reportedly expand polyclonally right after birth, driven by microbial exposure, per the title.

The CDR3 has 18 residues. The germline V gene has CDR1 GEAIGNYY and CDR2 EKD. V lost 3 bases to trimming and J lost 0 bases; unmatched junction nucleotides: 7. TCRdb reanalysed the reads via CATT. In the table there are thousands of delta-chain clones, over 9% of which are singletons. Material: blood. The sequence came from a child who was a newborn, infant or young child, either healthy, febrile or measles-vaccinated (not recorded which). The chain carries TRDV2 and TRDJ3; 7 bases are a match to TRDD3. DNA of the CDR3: TGTGCCTGTGACCTACTGGGGACCAGCTCCTGGGACACCCGACAGATGTTTTTC. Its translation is CACDLLGTSSWDTRQMFF.